Listed below are T cell receptor beta chains from one sample, sequenced in a study of cytomegalovirus exposure and HLA in healthy donors. The data were produced by immunoSEQ multiplex PCR, yet TCRdb's version contains in-frame clones alone and is incomplete. There are about 63,000 clones in the sample; around 73% occur only once, and under 6.5% lies in the top ten. Sample: PBMCs. All receptors derive from a man aged 50 to 59 in good health and CMV-seronegative. CDR3s include the opening cysteine and the closing phenylalanine or tryptophan. A D gene is named only where the DNA matches it firmly. Part of the rows lack a size; the others show once, few, many or a class for expanded clones.

DNA: TGTGCTAGTGGTACAGGGAACCTTAATGAAAAACTGTTTTTT
CDR3: CASGTGNLNEKLFF
D: -
V: TRBV12-5
J: TRBJ1-4
size: -

DNA: TGTGCCAGCAGCGCGGACAGGAACACCGGGGAGCTGTTTTTT
CDR3: CASSADRNTGELFF
D: -
V: TRBV2
J: TRBJ2-2
size: -

DNA: TGTGCCAGCGAGGCGACAGGGGGAGCCTACGAGCAGTACTTC
CDR3: CASEATGGAYEQYF
D: TRBD1
V: TRBV2
J: TRBJ2-7
size: few

DNA: TGTGCCAGCAGCTTAGGCCTAGCGAAAAGTAGCGAGCAGTACTTC
CDR3: CASSLGLAKSSEQYF
D: -
V: TRBV13
J: TRBJ2-7
size: -

DNA: TGTGCCAGCAGGGAGGGGGGGCAGGGGCAGTACTTC
CDR3: CASREGGQGQYF
D: -
V: TRBV11-2
J: TRBJ2-7
size: -

DNA: TGTGCCAGCAGCTTATCACAGGGAGTTAATGGCTACACCTTC
CDR3: CASSLSQGVNGYTF
D: -
V: TRBV7-2
J: TRBJ1-2
size: -

DNA: TGTGCCAGCAGTTTATTAACCGGGGAGACCCAGTACTTC
CDR3: CASSLLTGETQYF
D: -
V: TRBV27
J: TRBJ2-5
size: -

DNA: TGTGCCAGCAGCTACAGGGTGCTGGAGACCCAGTACTTC
CDR3: CASSYRVLETQYF
D: -
V: TRBV5-4
J: TRBJ2-5
size: -

DNA: TGTGCCAGCAGTGAAGGGACTAGCGCAGATACGCAGTATTTT
CDR3: CASSEGTSADTQYF
D: TRBD2
V: TRBV6-4
J: TRBJ2-3
size: -

DNA: TGCGCCAGCAGCCGTGGGACAGCTCGAACAGATACGCAGTATTTT
CDR3: CASSRGTARTDTQYF
D: TRBD1
V: TRBV5-1
J: TRBJ2-3
size: -

DNA: TGTGCCAGCAGCTTATCCGGGACAGGGGCGGTCGAGCAGTACTTC
CDR3: CASSLSGTGAVEQYF
D: TRBD1
V: TRBV7-9
J: TRBJ2-7
size: -

DNA: TGTGCCAGCAGCTTGGACTCCAACGAGCAGTACTTC
CDR3: CASSLDSNEQYF
D: -
V: TRBV5-5
J: TRBJ2-7
size: -

DNA: TGTGCCAGCAGTGAATTCGGCGGCCTTTCCTACGAGCAGTACTTC
CDR3: CASSEFGGLSYEQYF
D: -
V: TRBV2
J: TRBJ2-7
size: -

DNA: TGTGCCAGTAGTGCCTCTAGCGGGGGGGCCCCCGTAGGTGAGACCCAGTACTTC
CDR3: CASSASSGGAPVGETQYF
D: TRBD2
V: TRBV19
J: TRBJ2-5
size: -

DNA: TGCGCCAGCAGCTCCGACAGGGGCCGACCCTACGAGCAGTACTTC
CDR3: CASSSDRGRPYEQYF
D: TRBD1
V: TRBV5-1
J: TRBJ2-7
size: -

DNA: TGTGCCAGCAGCAGAGACAGCAACACCGGGGAGCTGTTTTTT
CDR3: CASSRDSNTGELFF
D: -
V: TRBV9
J: TRBJ2-2
size: -

DNA: TGTGCCTGGAGTGTAGGGGCCCCCTACGAGCAGTACTTC
CDR3: CAWSVGAPYEQYF
D: -
V: TRBV30
J: TRBJ2-7
size: -

DNA: TGCGCCAGCAGCTTGGACCTCGACGGGGGACTATCTAATTCACCCCTCCACTTT
CDR3: CASSLDLDGGLSNSPLHF
D: -
V: TRBV5-1
J: TRBJ1-6
size: -

DNA: TGCGCCACCAACCCTTCGACAGGGCACGGGGAGCTGTTTTTT
CDR3: CATNPSTGHGELFF
D: TRBD1
V: TRBV10-2
J: TRBJ2-2
size: -

DNA: TGCGCCAGCAGCTCCGGGACAGAGTTGGAGACCCAGTACTTC
CDR3: CASSSGTELETQYF
D: TRBD1
V: TRBV5-1
J: TRBJ2-5
size: -

DNA: TGTGCCAGTAGCCAAGACAGGGACAATGGCTACACCTTC
CDR3: CASSQDRDNGYTF
D: TRBD1
V: TRBV19
J: TRBJ1-2
size: -

DNA: TGCGCCAGCAGCCCTGGTCTAGCGGGGGGGCAGGATGAGCAGTTCTTC
CDR3: CASSPGLAGGQDEQFF
D: TRBD2
V: TRBV5-1
J: TRBJ2-1
size: few

DNA: TGTGCCAGCAGATGGGAGTCCGGGGAGCTGTTTTTT
CDR3: CASRWESGELFF
D: -
V: TRBV7-9
J: TRBJ2-2
size: -

DNA: TGTGCCAGCAGCTGGGGGGGGAGTGGAGAGACCCAGTACTTC
CDR3: CASSWGGSGETQYF
D: TRBD2
V: TRBV5-4
J: TRBJ2-5
size: -

DNA: TGTGCCAGCAGCTTGGGGGACAGGGGTCAAGAGCAGTACTTC
CDR3: CASSLGDRGQEQYF
D: TRBD1
V: TRBV7-9
J: TRBJ2-7
size: -

DNA: TGTGCCAGCAGCTTATCGGATTTTGGGACTAGCGGGACCGGGGAGCTGTTTTTT
CDR3: CASSLSDFGTSGTGELFF
D: TRBD2
V: TRBV7-3
J: TRBJ2-2
size: -

DNA: TGCAGCGTTGTTAGGCGTAGGACAGGGCGATTTGAATCTCCGGGTGCGCAGTATTTT
CDR3: CSVVRRRTGRFESPGAQYF
D: TRBD1
V: TRBV29-1
J: TRBJ2-3
size: -

DNA: TGCGCCAGCAGCTTGGGGACAGGGTCCGTCTCTTATGAAAAACTGTTTTTT
CDR3: CASSLGTGSVSYEKLFF
D: TRBD1
V: TRBV5-1
J: TRBJ1-4
size: -

DNA: TGTGCCAGCAGCCAGGTGGTAGCGGGGGGTCCCTACGAGCAGTACTTC
CDR3: CASSQVVAGGPYEQYF
D: TRBD2
V: TRBV7-9
J: TRBJ2-7
size: -

DNA: TGTGCCAGCAGTTTATCGGACATCCGCACAGATACGCAGTATTTT
CDR3: CASSLSDIRTDTQYF
D: -
V: TRBV27
J: TRBJ2-3
size: -

DNA: TGCAGCGTTGAAAAGGGAGGACTAGCGGGGGCCCTCAATGAGCAGTTCTTC
CDR3: CSVEKGGLAGALNEQFF
D: TRBD2
V: TRBV29-1
J: TRBJ2-1
size: -

DNA: TGCAGCGTTGAAAAATTGTCTCGTCTCGGAGAGACCCAGTACTTC
CDR3: CSVEKLSRLGETQYF
D: -
V: TRBV29-1
J: TRBJ2-5
size: few

DNA: TGCGCCAGCAGCTTGAACAGGGGTTCCATGGGGGCCGGGGAGCTGTTTTTT
CDR3: CASSLNRGSMGAGELFF
D: TRBD1
V: TRBV5-1
J: TRBJ2-2
size: -

DNA: TGCAGCGTTGACAGGGACTCTGGAAACACCATATATTTT
CDR3: CSVDRDSGNTIYF
D: -
V: TRBV29-1
J: TRBJ1-3
size: -

DNA: TGTGCCAGCAAGGGGAATTCCTATAATTCACCCCTCCACTTT
CDR3: CASKGNSYNSPLHF
D: -
V: TRBV9
J: TRBJ1-6
size: -

DNA: TGTGCCAGCAGCTTGGACAGGGGGCAGCGGGGGAATGAGCAGTTCTTC
CDR3: CASSLDRGQRGNEQFF
D: -
V: TRBV5-6
J: TRBJ2-1
size: -

DNA: TGTGCCAGCAGCGTTACAGGGAGAGAGCAGTTCTTC
CDR3: CASSVTGREQFF
D: -
V: TRBV9
J: TRBJ2-1
size: -

DNA: TGTGCCAGCAGCCCCCAGGGCCGTTCGGAGCAGTACTTC
CDR3: CASSPQGRSEQYF
D: -
V: TRBV11-3
J: TRBJ2-7
size: -

DNA: TGTGCCAGCGACCTGTGGGGCGCGAACACCGGGGAGCTGTTTTTT
CDR3: CASDLWGANTGELFF
D: -
V: TRBV9
J: TRBJ2-2
size: -

DNA: TGTGCCAGCAGCTTCAGACAGGGGGCTGAGGAAAAACTGTTTTTT
CDR3: CASSFRQGAEEKLFF
D: TRBD1
V: TRBV14
J: TRBJ1-4
size: -

DNA: TGTGCCAGCAGTGAAGCGAAGTGGGGCCGCACCTATAGCAATCAGCCCCAGCATTTT
CDR3: CASSEAKWGRTYSNQPQHF
D: -
V: TRBV6-1
J: TRBJ1-5
size: -

DNA: TGTGCCTGGACCCGGGGAGGGGGACAGAACACTGAAGCTTTCTTT
CDR3: CAWTRGGGQNTEAFF
D: -
V: TRBV30
J: TRBJ1-1
size: -

DNA: TGCGCCAGCAGCACGGGGAACGAGCAGTACTTC
CDR3: CASSTGNEQYF
D: -
V: TRBV5-1
J: TRBJ2-7
size: -